The source of this T cell receptor (beta chain) is a study of control samples from healthy donors and cancer patients. The germline CDR1 and CDR2 sequences are LGHDT and YNNKEL (reference sequence). This CDR3 contains 16 residues. The V and J ends lost 8 bases and 3 bases, in that order; junction bases with no gene match: 11. Produced via immunoSEQ multiplex PCR; TCRdb's table is partial and in-frame only. The sample holds more than 100,000 clones, 75% to 95% seen once. This receptor was taken from a man aged 18 to 30 in good health. The chain employs TRBV3-1 (or the pseudogene TRBV3-2) and TRBJ2-5; 11 bases line up with TRBD2. Specimen: blood. CDR3 nucleotide sequence: TGTGCCAGCCTTGGGAATCCTAGCGGGGGGAAAGAGACCCAGTACTTC. Its protein is CASLGNPSGGKETQYF.